Given below is one T cell receptor beta chain in context. Its antigen remains unidentified. Sequencing ends 3 residues short of the CDR3 end; the germline J gene provides the rest. Here immunoSEQ multiplex PCR was the method, and the copy in TCRdb shows in-frame clones only, minus some. This sample's table reports tens of thousands of clones. This sample is drawn from a study of T cells in women clearing cervical HPV infection. Study-wide context: Cases' blood sampling followed lesion detection by median about 150 days (90 to 200).

The CDR3 runs to 16 residues. CDR1 is SNHLY and CDR2 is FYNNEI in the germline V gene. V was clipped by 7 bases and J by 3 bases; unmatched bases: 5. Findings and limits, study-wide: Controls had more TRBV6-7 (approximately 0.15%) than cases (roughly 0.11%). Unknown T-cell numbers per sample may underlie the richness differences.

The sample was blood buffy coat. This sequence originates from a woman aged 18 to 75 with a cervical HPV16 infection that either progressed to CIN3+ or cleared (not recorded which). V and J are TRBV2 and TRBJ2-3; 15 bases are a match to TRBD2. Partial CDR3 DNA: TGTGCCAGCATTACCGGACTAGCGGGGGGGACAGATACG. Protein product: CASITGLAGGTDT. Given in full, the CDR3 is CASITGLAGGTDTQYF.